The following is a T cell receptor (beta chain) sequence with its context. The antigen remains undetermined. The data were obtained in a study of cytomegalovirus exposure and HLA in healthy donors. Across the whole study: Genotyping of roughly 400 donors showed that roughly 80% belonged to the Caucasian-associated ancestry cluster.

Points from the study as a whole: Researchers catalogued roughly 150 TCR beta chains as cytomegalovirus-associated. A later analysis showed TCR association rates differing by HLA locus, peaking at DRB1 and lowest at HLA-C.

A multiplex PCR was run with 60 Vbeta primers and 13 Jbeta primers. Method: immunoSEQ multiplex PCR; TCRdb's copy keeps in-frame clones and lacks some. The sample yields approximately 150,000 clones, 81% seen once. In germline, CDR1 is SGHTS, CDR2 YDEGEE. With V trimmed by 6 bases and J by 0 bases, 6 bases remained unmatched. This CDR3 contains 15 residues. V and J are TRBV5-8 and TRBJ2-3; 8 bases are a match to TRBD1. The source is a woman between 18 and 29 years old in good health and CMV-seropositive. Sequencing used PBMCs. CDR3 in amino acids: CASTETGGSTDTQYF. The CDR3 bases are TGTGCCAGCACCGAAACAGGGGGGAGCACAGATACGCAGTATTTT.